In its sample, the clone carrying this T cell receptor beta chain was seen a few times. CDR1 SGHVS and CDR2 FQNEAQ come from the germline V gene. CDR3 size: 17 residues. V lost 2 bases and J lost 0, with 14 bases in between. The data originate from a study of low-dose radiotherapy and immunotherapy resistance in tumors. As for the study in general: It was 1 Gy per fraction every two weeks that Cohort 2 received, adding up to 13 Gy over 26 weeks. Ipilimumab 1 mg/kg every six weeks, together with nivolumab 240 mg every two weeks, was given intravenously to patients. For four cycles from cycle 1 day 1, patients took 300 mg oral aspirin daily.

TRAV and TRBV primers primed cDNA for both TCRalpha and TCRbeta. TCRs were amplified for 15 to 20 PCR cycles with a constant-region primer and V-primer adapter. In vitro transcription amplified isolated mRNA. TCRdb re-called the reads through MiXCR, storing one row per CDR3 protein. The sample holds tens of thousands of distinct CDR3 sequences, 15% to 20% seen once. Indicated time point: before trial treatment. The sample consisted of PBMCs, taken before treatment. The J gene is TRBJ1-3, the V gene TRBV7-8, with a weak D call TRBD1 (5 bases). This clonotype originated in a male donor with prostate cancer. CDR3 region: CASSLPGRGLSGNTIYF. For the CDR3, the DNA is TGTGCCAGCAGCTTACCGGGCCGGGGACTCTCTGGAAACACCATATATTTT.